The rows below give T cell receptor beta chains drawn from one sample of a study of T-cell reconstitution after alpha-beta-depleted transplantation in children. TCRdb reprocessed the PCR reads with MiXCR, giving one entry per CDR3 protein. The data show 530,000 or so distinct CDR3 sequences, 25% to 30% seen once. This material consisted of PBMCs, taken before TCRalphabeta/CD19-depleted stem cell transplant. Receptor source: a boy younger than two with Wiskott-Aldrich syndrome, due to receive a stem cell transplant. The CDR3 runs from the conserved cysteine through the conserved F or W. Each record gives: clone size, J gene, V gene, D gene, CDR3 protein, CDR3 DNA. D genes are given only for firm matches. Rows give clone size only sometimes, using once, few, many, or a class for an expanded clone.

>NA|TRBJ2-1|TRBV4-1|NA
CASSNNGGREQFF
TGCGCCAGCAGCAATAACGGGGGACGTGAGCAGTTCTTC
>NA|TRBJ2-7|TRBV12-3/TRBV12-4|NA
CASSFFRRLGEQYF
TGTGCCAGCAGTTTTTTTCGCAGGTTAGGCGAGCAGTACTTC
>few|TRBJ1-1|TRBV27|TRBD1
CASSFGTASSQAFF
TGTGCCAGCAGTTTCGGGACAGCGTCTTCTCAAGCTTTCTTT
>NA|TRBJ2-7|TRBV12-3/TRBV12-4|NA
CASSGMVGQYF
TGTGCCAGCAGTGGAATGGTAGGGCAGTACTTC
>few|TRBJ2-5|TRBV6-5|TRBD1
CASSYRQGLGETQYF
TGTGCCAGCAGTTACCGACAGGGGTTAGGGGAGACCCAGTACTTC
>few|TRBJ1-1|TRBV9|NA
CASSEGPNTEAFF
TGTGCCAGCAGCGAGGGGCCCAACACTGAAGCTTTCTTT
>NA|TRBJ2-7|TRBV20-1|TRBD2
CSAGGRALYEQYF
TGCAGTGCCGGAGGGAGGGCCCTCTACGAGCAGTACTTC
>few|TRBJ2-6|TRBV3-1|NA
CASSQGFQGTGANVLTF
TGTGCCAGCAGCCAAGGGTTTCAGGGGACTGGGGCCAACGTCCTGACTTTC
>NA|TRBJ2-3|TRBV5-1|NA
CASSLRDSTQYF
TGCGCCAGCAGTCTCCGGGACTCTACGCAGTATTTT
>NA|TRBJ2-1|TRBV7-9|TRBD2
CASSLASGLAGAHEQFF
TGTGCCAGCAGCTTAGCGTCCGGACTAGCGGGAGCCCATGAGCAGTTCTTC
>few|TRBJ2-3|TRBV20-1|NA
CSAYRGGFTDTQYF
TGCAGTGCTTACAGAGGGGGATTCACAGATACGCAGTATTTT
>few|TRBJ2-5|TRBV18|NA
CASSPNPNQETQYF
TGTGCCAGCTCACCAAACCCCAACCAAGAGACCCAGTACTTC
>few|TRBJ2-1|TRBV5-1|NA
CASRIRGMGNEQFF
TGCGCCAGCAGGATACGGGGGATGGGCAATGAGCAGTTCTTC
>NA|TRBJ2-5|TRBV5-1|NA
CASSFLSRGETQYF
TGCGCCAGCAGCTTCCTATCTAGAGGGGAGACCCAGTACTTC
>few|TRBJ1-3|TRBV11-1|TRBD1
CASSSNRGRVGNTGNTIYF
TGTGCCAGCAGCTCAAACAGGGGGAGAGTCGGGAATACTGGAAACACCATATATTTT
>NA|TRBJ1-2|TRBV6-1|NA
CASSTGKRGYTF
TGTGCCAGCAGCACAGGAAAGAGAGGCTACACCTTC
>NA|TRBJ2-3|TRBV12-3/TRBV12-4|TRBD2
CASSSHAGADTQYF
TGTGCCAGCAGTTCCCATGCGGGAGCGGATACGCAGTATTTT
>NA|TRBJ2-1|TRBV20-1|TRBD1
CSARPSPGQGINEQFF
TGCAGTGCTAGACCTTCACCGGGACAGGGGATCAATGAGCAGTTCTTC
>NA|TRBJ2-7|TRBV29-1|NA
CSVEGQGYEQYF
TGCAGCGTTGAGGGGCAGGGGTACGAGCAGTACTTC
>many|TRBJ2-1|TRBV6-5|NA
CASSTGRRVNEQFF
TGTGCCAGCAGTACAGGGAGGAGGGTGAATGAGCAGTTCTTC
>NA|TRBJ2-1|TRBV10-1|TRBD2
CASSELGLAGNEQFF
TGCGCCAGCAGTGAGTTGGGACTAGCAGGCAATGAGCAGTTCTTC
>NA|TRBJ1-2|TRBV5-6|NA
CASSPGTQVANYGYTF
TGTGCCAGCAGCCCCGGGACACAGGTTGCTAACTATGGCTACACCTTC
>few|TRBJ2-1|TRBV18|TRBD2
CASSPDPGLALIF
TGTGCCAGCTCACCCGACCCGGGACTAGCTTTGATCTTC
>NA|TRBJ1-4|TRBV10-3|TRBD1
CAISETGGSNEKLFF
TGTGCCATCAGTGAAACAGGGGGGAGTAATGAAAAACTGTTTTTT
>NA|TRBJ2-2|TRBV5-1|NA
CASSLASTNTGELFF
TGCGCCAGCAGCTTGGCCTCGACTAACACCGGGGAGCTGTTTTTT
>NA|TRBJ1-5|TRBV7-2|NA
CASTREVHQPQHF
TGTGCCAGCACTCGGGAAGTACATCAGCCCCAGCATTTT
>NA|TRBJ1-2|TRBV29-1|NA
CSVRGASGYTF
TGCAGCGTGCGGGGGGCGAGTGGCTACACCTTC
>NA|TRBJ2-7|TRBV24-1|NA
CATSDRRDSVYPTGQYF
TGTGCCACCAGTGATCGAAGAGACAGCGTCTACCCAACGGGGCAGTACTTC
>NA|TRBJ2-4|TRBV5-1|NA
CASSLGHLQGGKNIQYF
TGCGCCAGCAGCTTAGGACATCTACAAGGCGGCAAAAACATTCAGTACTTC
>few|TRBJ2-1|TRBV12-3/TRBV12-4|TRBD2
CASSLWGRGGLAGVSSYNEQFF
TGTGCCAGCAGTTTGTGGGGTAGAGGGGGACTAGCGGGAGTGAGCTCCTACAATGAGCAGTTCTTC
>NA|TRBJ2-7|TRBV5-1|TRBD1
CASSLGAGGYYEQYF
TGCGCCAGCAGCTTGGGGGCAGGGGGTTACTACGAGCAGTACTTC
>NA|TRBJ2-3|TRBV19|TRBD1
CATSNQGQKDTQYF
TGTGCCACTTCGAATCAGGGACAGAAAGATACGCAGTATTTT
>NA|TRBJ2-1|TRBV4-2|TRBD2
CASSQLAGALPEQFF
TGTGCCAGCAGCCAACTAGCGGGAGCTCTTCCTGAGCAGTTCTTC
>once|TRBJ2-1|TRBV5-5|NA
CASRVHGTGSNEQFF
TGTGCCAGCAGGGTCCATGGGACCGGATCAAATGAGCAGTTCTTC
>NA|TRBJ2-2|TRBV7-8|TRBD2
CASRTSGSPGELFF
TGTGCCAGCAGGACTAGCGGGAGTCCCGGGGAGCTGTTTTTT
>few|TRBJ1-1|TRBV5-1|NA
CASSLAWTGETEAFF
TGCGCCAGCAGCTTGGCGTGGACGGGGGAGACTGAAGCTTTCTTT
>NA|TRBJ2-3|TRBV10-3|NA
CAIKSVGTDTQYF
TGTGCCATCAAGTCAGTAGGCACAGATACGCAGTATTTT
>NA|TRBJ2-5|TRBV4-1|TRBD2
CASSQTGTRIEETQYF
TGCGCCAGCAGCCAGACCGGGACTAGGATTGAAGAGACCCAGTACTTC
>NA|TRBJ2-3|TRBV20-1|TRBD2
CSARKGVGTSGMDTQYF
TGCAGTGCTAGAAAAGGGGTGGGGACTAGCGGGATGGATACGCAGTATTTT
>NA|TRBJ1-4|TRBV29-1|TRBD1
CSVAPGQDNEKLFF
TGCAGCGTTGCCCCGGGACAGGATAATGAAAAACTGTTTTTT
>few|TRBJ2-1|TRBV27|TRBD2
CASSGSGSGINEQFF
TGTGCCAGCAGTGGAAGCGGGAGTGGAATCAATGAGCAGTTCTTC
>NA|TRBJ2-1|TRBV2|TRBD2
CASTKGLAENYNEQFF
TGTGCCAGCACCAAAGGACTAGCGGAGAACTACAATGAGCAGTTCTTC
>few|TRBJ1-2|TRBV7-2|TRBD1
CASSHRTGNYGYTF
TGTGCCAGCAGCCACAGGACAGGGAACTATGGCTACACCTTC
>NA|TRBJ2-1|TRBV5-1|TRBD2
CASSLGSGRTYNEQFF
TGCGCCAGCAGCTTGGGATCCGGGAGGACCTACAATGAGCAGTTCTTC
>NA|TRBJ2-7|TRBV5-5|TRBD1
CASSLTGGLTYEQYF
TGTGCCAGCAGCCTGACAGGGGGGCTCACCTACGAGCAGTACTTC
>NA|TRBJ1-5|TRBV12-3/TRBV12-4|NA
CASSPRGQPQHF
TGTGCCAGCAGTCCCCGGGGTCAGCCCCAGCATTTT
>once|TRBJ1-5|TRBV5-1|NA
CASSPEGLTSNQPQHF
TGCGCCAGCAGCCCGGAAGGTCTTACCAGCAATCAGCCCCAGCATTTT
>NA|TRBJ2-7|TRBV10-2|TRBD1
CASRGTGGEQYF
TGCGCCAGCAGGGGGACAGGGGGCGAGCAGTACTTC
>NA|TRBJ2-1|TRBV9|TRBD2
CASSIIAGGLYNEQFF
TGTGCCAGCAGCATAATAGCGGGAGGGTTATACAATGAGCAGTTCTTC
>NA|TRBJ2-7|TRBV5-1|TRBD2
CASSLGAGLSEQYF
TGCGCCAGCAGCTTGGGAGCGGGATTATCCGAGCAGTACTTC
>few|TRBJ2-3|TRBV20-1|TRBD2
CSARGLAGGEDTQYF
TGCAGTGCTAGGGGGCTAGCGGGAGGGGAAGATACGCAGTATTTT